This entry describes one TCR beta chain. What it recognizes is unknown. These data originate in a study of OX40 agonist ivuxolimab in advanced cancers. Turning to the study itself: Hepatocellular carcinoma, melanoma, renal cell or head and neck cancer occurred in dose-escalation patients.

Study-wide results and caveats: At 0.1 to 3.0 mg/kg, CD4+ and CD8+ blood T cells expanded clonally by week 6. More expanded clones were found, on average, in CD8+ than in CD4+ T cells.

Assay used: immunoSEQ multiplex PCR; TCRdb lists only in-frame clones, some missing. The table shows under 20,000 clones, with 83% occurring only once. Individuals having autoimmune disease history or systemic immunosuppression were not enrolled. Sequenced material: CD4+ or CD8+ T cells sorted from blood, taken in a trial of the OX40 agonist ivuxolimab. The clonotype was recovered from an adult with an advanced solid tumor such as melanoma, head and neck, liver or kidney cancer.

Written as DNA, the CDR3 is TGTGCCAGCTCACCACAGGGGAAGAGCGGGGAGCTGTTTTTT. Residues: CASSPQGKSGELFF. This chain uses TRBV18 with TRBJ2-2; tentatively, D is TRBD1 (5 bases). V was trimmed by 1 base and J by 7 bases, leaving 10 bases between them. The CDR3 is 14 amino acids. Germline CDR1 and CDR2: KGHSH and LQKENI.